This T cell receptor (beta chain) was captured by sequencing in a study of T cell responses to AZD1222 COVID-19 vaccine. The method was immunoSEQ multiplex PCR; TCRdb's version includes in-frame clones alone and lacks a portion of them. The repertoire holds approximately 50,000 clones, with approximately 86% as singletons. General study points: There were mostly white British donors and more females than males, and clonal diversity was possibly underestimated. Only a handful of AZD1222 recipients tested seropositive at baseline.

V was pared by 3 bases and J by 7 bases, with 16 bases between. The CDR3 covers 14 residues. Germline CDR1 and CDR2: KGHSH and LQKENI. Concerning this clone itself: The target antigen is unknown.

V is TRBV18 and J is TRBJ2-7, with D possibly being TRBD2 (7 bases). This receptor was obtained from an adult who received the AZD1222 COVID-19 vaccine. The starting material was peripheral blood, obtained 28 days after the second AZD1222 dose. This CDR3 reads CASSPLVQGGEQYF. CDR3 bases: TGTGCCAGCTCACCCCTGGTACAGGGAGGGGAGCAGTACTTC.